This T cell receptor beta chain was sequenced during a study of response to subunit inactivated influenza vaccine. Study conclusions and caveats: The authors proposed limited new T cell recruitment per seasonal influenza vaccination.

The CDR3 length is 14 residues. The germline gives CDR1 WSHSY, CDR2 SAAADI. Trimming took 3 bases from V and 0 from J, leaving 6 bases between them. TCRdb redid the calling of the RT-PCR reads with MiXCR, one entry per CDR3 protein. The sample shows 600,000 to 850,000 distinct CDR3 sequences, 12% to 15% of them seen only once. This clonotype was recorded a few times. Its antigen is currently unknown. This TCR derives from a man in his fifties or sixties who received an inactivated influenza vaccine. The specimen comprised PBMCs from blood, sampled 14 to 15 days before vaccination. This chain uses TRBV10-2 with TRBJ1-3; D unresolved. In DNA form, the CDR3 reads TGCGCCAGCAGTGACAGCGGCTCTGGAAACACCATATATTTT. Translating gives CASSDSGSGNTIYF.